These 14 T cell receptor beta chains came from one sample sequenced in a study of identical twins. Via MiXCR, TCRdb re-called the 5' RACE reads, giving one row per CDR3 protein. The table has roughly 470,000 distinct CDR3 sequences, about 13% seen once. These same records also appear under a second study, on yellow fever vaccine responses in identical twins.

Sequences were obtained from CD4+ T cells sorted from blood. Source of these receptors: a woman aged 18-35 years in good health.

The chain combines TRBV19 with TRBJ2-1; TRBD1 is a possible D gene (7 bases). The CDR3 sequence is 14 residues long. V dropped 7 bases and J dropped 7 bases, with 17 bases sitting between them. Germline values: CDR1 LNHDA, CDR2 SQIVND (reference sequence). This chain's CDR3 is CASTRGDLGNEQFF. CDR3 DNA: TGTGCCAGTACCAGGGGGGACCTAGGTAATGAGCAGTTCTTC. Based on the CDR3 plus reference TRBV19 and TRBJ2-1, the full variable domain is DGGITQSPKYLFRKEGQNVTLSCEQNLNHDAMYWYRQDPGQGLRLIYYSQIVNDFQKGDIAEGYSVSREKKESFPLTVTSAQKNPTAFYLCASTRGDLGNEQFFGPGTRLTVL.

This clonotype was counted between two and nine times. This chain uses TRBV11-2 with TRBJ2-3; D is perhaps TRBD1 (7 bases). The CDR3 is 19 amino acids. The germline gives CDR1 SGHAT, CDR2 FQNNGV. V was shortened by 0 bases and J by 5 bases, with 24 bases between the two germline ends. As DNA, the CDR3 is TGTGCCAGCAGCTTAGAACTCGGAGGGACAGCTAAGGCAGGAGATACGCAGTATTTT. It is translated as CASSLELGGTAKAGDTQYF.

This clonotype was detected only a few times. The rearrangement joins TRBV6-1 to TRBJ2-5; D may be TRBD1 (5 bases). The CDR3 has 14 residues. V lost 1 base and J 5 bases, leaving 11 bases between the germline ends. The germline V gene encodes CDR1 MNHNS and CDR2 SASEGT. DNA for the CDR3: TGTGCCAGCAGTGAAGGAGGCAAGGGGGAGACCCAGTACTTC. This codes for CASSEGGKGETQYF.

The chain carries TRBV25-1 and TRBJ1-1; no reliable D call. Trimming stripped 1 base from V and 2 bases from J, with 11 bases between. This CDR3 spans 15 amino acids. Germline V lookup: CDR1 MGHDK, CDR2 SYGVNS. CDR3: CASSESGRTNTEAFF. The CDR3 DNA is TGTGCCAGCAGTGAATCGGGCAGGACTAACACTGAAGCTTTCTTT.

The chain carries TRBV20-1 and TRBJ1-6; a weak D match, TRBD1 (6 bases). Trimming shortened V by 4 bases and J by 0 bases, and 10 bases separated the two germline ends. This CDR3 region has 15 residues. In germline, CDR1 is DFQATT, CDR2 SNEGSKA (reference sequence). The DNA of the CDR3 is TGCAGTGCTAACAGGGATCCCTCCTATAATTCACCCCTCCACTTT. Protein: CSANRDPSYNSPLHF.

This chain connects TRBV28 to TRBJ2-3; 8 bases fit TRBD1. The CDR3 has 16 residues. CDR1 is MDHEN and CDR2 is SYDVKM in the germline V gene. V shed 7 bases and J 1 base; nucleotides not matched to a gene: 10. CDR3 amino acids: CASTSVRGLGTDTQYF. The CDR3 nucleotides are TGTGCCAGCACCTCGGTCAGGGGGCTTGGCACAGATACGCAGTATTTT.

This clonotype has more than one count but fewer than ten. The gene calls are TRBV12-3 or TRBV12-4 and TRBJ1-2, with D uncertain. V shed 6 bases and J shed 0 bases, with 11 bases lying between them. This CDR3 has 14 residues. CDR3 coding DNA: TGTGCCAGCAGCCCTCAGTCAGCTAACTATGGCTACACCTTC. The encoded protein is CASSPQSANYGYTF.

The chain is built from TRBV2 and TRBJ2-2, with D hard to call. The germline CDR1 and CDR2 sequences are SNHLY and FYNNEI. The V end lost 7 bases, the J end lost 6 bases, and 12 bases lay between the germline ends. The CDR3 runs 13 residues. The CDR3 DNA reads TGTGCCAGCAAACTGTCCCTATCCGGGGAGCTGTTTTTT. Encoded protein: CASKLSLSGELFF.

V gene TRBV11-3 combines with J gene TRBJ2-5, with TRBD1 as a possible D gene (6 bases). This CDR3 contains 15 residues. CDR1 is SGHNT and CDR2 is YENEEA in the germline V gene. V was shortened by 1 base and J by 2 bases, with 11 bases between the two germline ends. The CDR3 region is CASSLAAGVQETQYF. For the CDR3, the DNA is TGTGCCAGCAGCTTAGCCGCAGGGGTACAAGAGACCCAGTACTTC. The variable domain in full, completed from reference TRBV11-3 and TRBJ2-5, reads EAGVVQSPRYKIIEKKQPVAFWCNPISGHNTLYWYLQNLGQGPELLIRYENEEAVDDSQLPKDRFSAERLKGVDSTLKIQPAELGDSAVYLCASSLAAGVQETQYFGPGTRLLVL.

CDR3 in DNA: TGTGCCAGCACATTGCGCCTCTACAATGAGCAGTTCTTC. Translation: CASTLRLYNEQFF. The chain carries TRBV12-3 or TRBV12-4 and TRBJ2-1; D unclear. Trimming shortened V by 7 bases and J by 3 bases, and 10 bases separated the two germline ends. This CDR3 has 13 residues.

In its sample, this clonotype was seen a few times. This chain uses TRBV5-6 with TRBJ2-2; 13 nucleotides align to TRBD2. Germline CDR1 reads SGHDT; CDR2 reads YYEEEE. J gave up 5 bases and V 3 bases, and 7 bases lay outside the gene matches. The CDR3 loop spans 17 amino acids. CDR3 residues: CASSYPGLAGLTGELFF. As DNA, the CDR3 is TGTGCCAGCAGCTATCCGGGACTAGCGGGACTTACCGGGGAGCTGTTTTTT.

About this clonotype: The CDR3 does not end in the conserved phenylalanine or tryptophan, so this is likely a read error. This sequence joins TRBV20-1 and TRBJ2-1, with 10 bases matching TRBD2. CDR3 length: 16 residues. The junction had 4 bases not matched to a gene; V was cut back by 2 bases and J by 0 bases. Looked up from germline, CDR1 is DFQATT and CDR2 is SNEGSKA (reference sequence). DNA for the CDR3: TGCAGTGCTAGATCCTCTAGCGGGGGCTCCTACAATGAGCAGTTCGTC. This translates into CSARSSSGGSYNEQFV.

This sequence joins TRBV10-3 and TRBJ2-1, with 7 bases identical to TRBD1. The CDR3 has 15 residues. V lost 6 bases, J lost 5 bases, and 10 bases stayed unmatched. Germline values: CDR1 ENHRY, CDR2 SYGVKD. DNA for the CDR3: TGTGCCATCAGCGGAATTGGGACAGCTAACAATGAGCAGTTCTTC. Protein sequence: CAISGIGTANNEQFF.

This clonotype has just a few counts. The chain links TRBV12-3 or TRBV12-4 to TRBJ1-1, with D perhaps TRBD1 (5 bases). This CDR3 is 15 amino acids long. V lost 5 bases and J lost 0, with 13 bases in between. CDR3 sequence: CASSRQKELNTEAFF. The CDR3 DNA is TGTGCCAGCAGTCGACAGAAAGAATTGAACACTGAAGCTTTCTTT.